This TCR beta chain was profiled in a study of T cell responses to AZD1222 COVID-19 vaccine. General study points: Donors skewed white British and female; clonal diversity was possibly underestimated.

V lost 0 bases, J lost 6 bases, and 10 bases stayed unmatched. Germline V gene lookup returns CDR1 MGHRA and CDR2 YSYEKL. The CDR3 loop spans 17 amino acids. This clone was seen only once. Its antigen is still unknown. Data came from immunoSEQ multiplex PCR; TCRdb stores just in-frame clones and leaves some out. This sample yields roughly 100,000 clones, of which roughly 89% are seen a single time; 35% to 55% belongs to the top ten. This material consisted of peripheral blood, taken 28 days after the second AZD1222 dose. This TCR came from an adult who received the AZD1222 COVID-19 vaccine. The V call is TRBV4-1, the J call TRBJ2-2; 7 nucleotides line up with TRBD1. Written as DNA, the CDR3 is TGCGCCAGCAGCCAAGAGCCCCCCAGGGGGTTCTCCGGGGAGCTGTTTTTT. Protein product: CASSQEPPRGFSGELFF.